This TCR beta chain is drawn from a study of T cells in Graves' hyperthyroidism and ophthalmopathy. Germline CDR1 SNHLY, CDR2 FYNNEI. V was cut by 4 bases and J by 1 base, with 11 bases left in between. The CDR3 loop spans 15 amino acids. Study-wide points: Ophthalmopathy could be told apart from stable hyperthyroidism with a 13 V-J model.

Those patients with uncontrolled infection, other autoimmune disease, pregnancy or lactation were excluded. Clinical symptoms, serum thyroxine and TRAb, thyroid ultrasound and orbital computed tomography together formed the diagnostic basis. The TCR beta CDR3 regions underwent amplification using RNA transcripts as the source. TCR CDR3 regions were first amplified by RT-PCR with HTBI primers. One entry per CDR3 protein results from TCRdb running MiXCR on the multiplex PCR reads. The sample has 310,000 or so distinct CDR3 sequences; approximately 15% are singletons. This clonotype was counted only a few times. Its target is unknown.

The chain recombines TRBV2 with TRBJ1-5, with a possible D match to TRBD1 (6 bases). The TCR was taken from a woman aged 55 to 70 with Graves' ophthalmopathy. The sample taken for sequencing was blood. CDR3 region: CASSAIGTSNQPQHF. The CDR3 DNA follows: TGTGCCAGCAGTGCGATCGGGACAAGCAATCAGCCCCAGCATTTT. The whole variable domain, remainder taken from reference TRBV2 and TRBJ1-5, is EPEVTQTPSHQVTQMGQEVILRCVPISNHLYFYWYRQILGQKVEFLVSFYNNEISEKSEIFDDQFSVERPDGSNFTLKIRSTKLEDSAMYFCASSAIGTSNQPQHFGDGTRLSIL.